These 18 T cell receptor beta chains came from one sample sequenced in a study of T cells in Graves' hyperthyroidism and ophthalmopathy. The investigators amplified TCR beta CDR3 regions from RNA transcripts. HTBI primers were used for first-round RT-PCR of the TCR CDR3. TCRdb reanalysed the multiplex PCR reads using MiXCR and keeps one entry per CDR3 protein. Here the sample spans under 350,000 distinct CDR3 sequences, more than 15% being singletons. The specimen sequenced was blood. Source of these receptors: a woman aged 60-70 years with Graves' ophthalmopathy.

Regarding this clonotype: A much bigger clone sits one base away, suggesting this may be a read error. The gene calls are TRBV20-1 and TRBJ2-1; TRBD2 might be the D (5 bases). Germline loops: CDR1 DFQATT, CDR2 SNEGSKA (reference sequence). V gave up 5 bases and J gave up 9 bases, with 20 bases separating them. The CDR3 sequence is 14 residues long. The CDR3 sequence is CSAPSRAAMGEQFF. The CDR3 DNA reads TGCAGTGCTCCCTCTCGAGCGGCCATGGGTGAGCAGTTCTTC.

This clonotype was found many times. This rearrangement joins TRBV28 to TRBJ2-3, with TRBD1 matching over 9 bases. CDR3 size: 16 residues. Trimming took 6 bases from V and 2 from J; bases not matched to a gene: 9. From germline, CDR1 is MDHEN and CDR2 SYDVKM. The CDR3 bases are TGTGCCAGCAGCTCCGGACAGGGGAGATACACAGATACGCAGTATTTT. Protein: CASSSGQGRYTDTQYF.

This clonotype was detected ten times or more. The chain is built from TRBV20-1 and TRBJ2-7, with D maybe TRBD2 (6 bases). Deletions cut 6 bases from V and 2 bases from J, with 17 bases between. The germline V gene encodes CDR1 DFQATT and CDR2 SNEGSKA (reference sequence). The CDR3 sequence is 14 residues long. CDR3 nucleotide sequence: TGCAGTGCCCCAACCGGAGGGGTAACCTACGAGCAGTACTTC. It translates to CSAPTGGVTYEQYF.

This clonotype appeared a few times. V gene TRBV4-2 combines with J gene TRBJ2-1; D tentatively fits TRBD1 or TRBD2 (5 bases each). The CDR3 is made up of 16 amino acids. Germline V gene data show CDR1 as LGHNA and CDR2 as YNFKEQ. Trimming took 0 bases from V and 5 from J, leaving 14 bases between them. The CDR3 reads CASSQDRTGRNNEQFF. The DNA of the CDR3 is TGTGCCAGCAGCCAAGATCGGACGGGACGCAACAATGAGCAGTTCTTC.

This chain connects TRBV29-1 to TRBJ1-4, with D unclear. Trimming took 2 bases from V and 6 from J, leaving 13 bases between them. Germline V gene data show CDR1 as SQVTM and CDR2 as ANQGSEA. This CDR3 region has 14 residues. CDR3 in DNA: TGCAGCGTTGAATTGGTAGGGTTGGATGAAAAACTGTTTTTT. This translates into CSVELVGLDEKLFF.

In regard to this clonotype: A read error is possible here, since a much larger clone lies one base away. The conserved phenylalanine or tryptophan normally closing the CDR3 is absent here, so this likely arose from a read error. V and J are TRBV15 and TRBJ2-7, with a possible D match to TRBD2 (5 bases). Trimming cost V 8 bases and J 0 bases, with 14 bases left between them. This CDR3 has 14 amino acids. The germline V gene encodes CDR1 LNHNV and CDR2 YYDKDF (reference sequence). The DNA for the CDR3 is TGTGCCACCTCGCGGGCCCTTAGCTCCTACGAGCAGTACCTC. Protein: CATSRALSSYEQYL.

This clonotype occurred many times. V and J are TRBV7-9 and TRBJ2-5, with TRBD2 matching 10 bases. V shed 3 bases and J 4 bases; nucleotides not matched to a gene: 5. Germline V gene sequence: CDR1 SEHNR, CDR2 FQNEAQ (reference sequence). The CDR3 totals 15 residues. This CDR3 reads CASSFPAGGRETQYF. CDR3 DNA sequence: TGTGCCAGCAGCTTTCCAGCGGGAGGGAGAGAGACCCAGTACTTC.

This clonotype was recorded many times. The V call is TRBV5-1, the J call TRBJ1-1, with D hard to call. Trimming cost V 2 bases and J 0 bases, with 8 bases left between them. Germline CDR1 is SGHRS and CDR2 is YFSETQ. The CDR3 is 14 residues long. CDR3 protein: CASSFDHVNTEAFF. The CDR3 DNA is TGCGCCAGCAGCTTCGACCATGTGAACACTGAAGCTTTCTTT.

Concerning this clonotype itself: It may be a read error: a sequence one base away is much more abundant. V is TRBV6-1 and J is TRBJ2-5; TRBD2 is a possible D gene (5 bases). The germline V gene has CDR1 MNHNS and CDR2 SASEGT. This CDR3 is 14 amino acids long. DNA for the CDR3: TGTGTCAGCAGTGAGGTTCGGGATTGGGAGACCCAGTACTTC. It yields the protein CVSSEVRDWETQYF.

In this sample, this clonotype turned up many times. V usage is TRBV10-2 and J usage is TRBJ1-1; 8 positions match TRBD1. Germline V gives CDR1 WSHSY, CDR2 SAAADI. V shed 0 bases and J 10 bases; nucleotides not matched to a gene: 7. CDR3 length: 14 amino acids. This CDR3 is CASSESWGDRRAFF. The CDR3 coding sequence is TGCGCCAGCAGTGAGTCTTGGGGGGACAGGCGAGCTTTCTTT.

The V gene is TRBV5-4, the J gene TRBJ2-5, with D possibly TRBD2 on 6 matching bases. V was shortened by 7 bases and J by 5 bases, with 15 bases between the two germline ends. The CDR3 length is 13 residues. In germline, CDR1 is SGHNT, CDR2 YYREEE (reference sequence). The CDR3 bases are TGTGCCAGCGGTCGTAGGGAGGAGGAGACCCAGTACTTC. Protein product: CASGRREEETQYF.

This clonotype has just one count. In this CDR3 the conserved last residue, phenylalanine or tryptophan, is missing, so a read error is likely. The rearrangement links TRBV5-1 to TRBJ2-7; 14 bases map to TRBD2. Germline V CDR1 and CDR2: SGHRS, YFSETQ. This CDR3 region has 15 residues. With V trimmed by 3 bases and J by 5 bases, 4 bases remained unmatched. The CDR3 loop reads CASSSGTSGRHEQYL. The CDR3 nucleotides read TGCGCCAGCAGCTCCGGGACTAGCGGGAGACACGAGCAGTACCTC.

Comment on this clonotype: Relative to the germline gene, one junction end is altered; a read error may explain this. The chain carries TRBV6-1 and TRBJ2-2; 7 bases agree with TRBD1. Germline V gives CDR1 MNHNS, CDR2 SASEGT. The CDR3 covers 18 residues. The CDR3 sequence is CASNQPRQGHSNTGEPFF. The DNA of the CDR3 is TGTGCCAGCAACCAACCCCGACAGGGTCACTCGAACACCGGGGAGCCGTTTTTT.

About this clonotype: One junction end does not reproduce the germline sequence, and a read error may be involved. This chain connects TRBV7-3 to TRBJ2-2; 13 nucleotides align to TRBD2. The V gene's germline CDR1 is SGHTA and CDR2 FQGTGA. This CDR3 region has 21 residues. The CDR3 spells CANSQIPGQGTSGASTGELFF. CDR3 in DNA: TGTGCCAACAGCCAAATCCCGGGACAGGGGACTAGCGGGGCCTCCACCGGGGAGCTGTTTTTT. Full variable domain (remainder filled in from reference TRBV7-3 and TRBJ2-2): GAGVSQTPSNKVTEKGKYVELRCDPISGHTALYWYRQSLGQGPEFLIYFQGTGAADDSGLPNDRFFAVRPEGSVSTLKIQRTERGDSAVYLCANSQIPGQGTSGASTGELFFGEGSRLTVL.

This clonotype came up many times. The rearrangement uses TRBV5-1 and TRBJ2-5; D uncertain. CDR1 is SGHRS, CDR2 YFSETQ, per germline. The CDR3 is 16 amino acids. V was clipped by 0 bases and J by 4 bases, with 16 bases between them. The CDR3 region is CASSLAERTSRETQYF. The CDR3 DNA sequence: TGCGCCAGCAGCTTGGCCGAAAGGACCTCGAGAGAGACCCAGTACTTC.

DNA of the CDR3: TGTGCCAGCAGCCCTTTCGACCCAGGATCTTCTTACGAGCAGTACTTC. Translating it yields CASSPFDPGSSYEQYF. V usage is TRBV6-1 and J usage is TRBJ2-7; D gene ambiguous. The CDR3 spans 16 residues. CDR1 is MNHNS, CDR2 SASEGT, per germline. V was clipped by 6 bases and J by 4 bases, with 22 bases between them.

The chain links TRBV12-3 or TRBV12-4 to TRBJ2-5; D not certain. Deletions cut 6 bases from V and 6 bases from J, with 14 bases between. This CDR3 is 13 amino acids long. The CDR3 loop is CASRAVARQTQYF. The CDR3 DNA is TGTGCCAGCAGGGCAGTGGCCAGGCAGACCCAGTACTTC.

The rearrangement uses TRBV19 and TRBJ1-4; weak D call: TRBD1 (5 bases). Germline V gene sequence: CDR1 LNHDA, CDR2 SQIVND (reference sequence). Deletions cut 5 bases from V and 3 bases from J, with 13 bases between. The CDR3 covers 15 residues. The CDR3, as DNA: TGTGCCAGTAGTTCTACGACAGACTCTAATGAAAAACTGTTTTTT. Residues: CASSSTTDSNEKLFF.